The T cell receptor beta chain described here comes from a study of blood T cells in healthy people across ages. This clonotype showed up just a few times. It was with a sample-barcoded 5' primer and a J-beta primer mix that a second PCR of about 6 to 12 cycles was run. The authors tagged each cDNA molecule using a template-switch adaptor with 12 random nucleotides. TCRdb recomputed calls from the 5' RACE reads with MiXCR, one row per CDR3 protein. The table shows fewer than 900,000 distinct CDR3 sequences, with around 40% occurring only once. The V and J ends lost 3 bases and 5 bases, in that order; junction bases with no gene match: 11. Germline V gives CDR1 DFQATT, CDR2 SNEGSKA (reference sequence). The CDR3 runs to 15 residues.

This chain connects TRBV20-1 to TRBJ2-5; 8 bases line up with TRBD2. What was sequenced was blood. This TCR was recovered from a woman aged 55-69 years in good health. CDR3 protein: CSASGRGATSETQYF. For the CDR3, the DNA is TGCAGTGCTAGTGGGCGGGGGGCTACATCGGAGACCCAGTACTTC.